The entry below gives a single T cell receptor beta chain sequence along with its context. What it recognizes is unknown. Germline V gives CDR1 SGHAT, CDR2 FQNNGV. The CDR3 sequence is 17 residues long. J was trimmed by 9 bases and V by 0 bases; bases with no gene match: 12. Clones were sequenced by immunoSEQ multiplex PCR, and TCRdb holds only the in-frame ones, with some missing. The repertoire holds fewer than 150,000 clones, roughly 86% seen once, with roughly 5.2% in the top ten. This sample was included in a study of T cell responses to AZD1222 COVID-19 vaccine. General observations from the study: Spike-specific TCRs gained breadth and depth after people received two AZD1222 doses. Only a handful of AZD1222 recipients, more than 5 in all, had baseline seropositivity.

The study pooled second doses at about 4 or about 12 weeks. Sequenced material: peripheral blood, taken 28 days after the second AZD1222 dose. This rearrangement joins TRBV11-2 to TRBJ2-1; 9 nucleotides match TRBD2. This TCR derives from an adult who received the AZD1222 COVID-19 vaccine. CDR3 in DNA: TGTGCCAGCAGCTTAGATCGCTCTAGCGGGGCCTGGGGTGAGCAGTTCTTC. Residues: CASSLDRSSGAWGEQFF.